This TCR beta chain was retrieved from a study of blood T cell repertoires in COVID-19. At the level of the study: Collection of acute and convalescent COVID-19 samples took place in the United States, Italy and Spain. T cells, B-cell-depleted T cells, or PBMCs provided the cDNA or gDNA that served as material.

Original handling: The authors estimated nucleated cell counts from reference gene primer amplification. The table came from immunoSEQ multiplex PCR; TCRdb's copy has only in-frame clones and leaves some out. That table is the source of V, J and clone size, and D and trimming were worked out from the DNA. The sample comprises roughly 46,000 clones, 70% to 90% of which are singletons, and 8% to 10% rests with the top ten. The CDR3 contains 15 residues. Unmatched junction bases numbered 6, after V lost 1 base and J lost 6 bases. CDR1 is MNHNS, CDR2 SASEGT, per germline. The sample was peripheral blood. The V gene is TRBV6-1, the J gene TRBJ2-1, with 7 bases that match TRBD2. The clonotype originates from a man between 50 and 59 years old with active COVID-19. This CDR3 is CASSEDAGDLNEQFF. CDR3 bases: TGTGCCAGCAGTGAAGATGCGGGGGATCTCAATGAGCAGTTCTTC.